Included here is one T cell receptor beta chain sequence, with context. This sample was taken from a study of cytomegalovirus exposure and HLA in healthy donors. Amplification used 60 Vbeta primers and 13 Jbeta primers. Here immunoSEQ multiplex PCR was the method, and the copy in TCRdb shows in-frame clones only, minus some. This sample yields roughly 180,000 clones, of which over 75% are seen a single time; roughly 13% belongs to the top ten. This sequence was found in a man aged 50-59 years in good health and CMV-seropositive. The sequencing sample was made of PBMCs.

The CDR3 here is CASSLGGLGSYEQYF. The CDR3 region has the DNA TGTGCCAGCAGTTTAGGGGGACTGGGTTCCTACGAGCAGTACTTC. The chain carries TRBV28 and TRBJ2-7; possible D gene TRBD2, 6 bases. The CDR3 is 15 residues long. CDR1 is MDHEN and CDR2 is SYDVKM in the germline V gene. The germline V and J ends were trimmed by 2 bases and 1 base, with 12 bases remaining between them.